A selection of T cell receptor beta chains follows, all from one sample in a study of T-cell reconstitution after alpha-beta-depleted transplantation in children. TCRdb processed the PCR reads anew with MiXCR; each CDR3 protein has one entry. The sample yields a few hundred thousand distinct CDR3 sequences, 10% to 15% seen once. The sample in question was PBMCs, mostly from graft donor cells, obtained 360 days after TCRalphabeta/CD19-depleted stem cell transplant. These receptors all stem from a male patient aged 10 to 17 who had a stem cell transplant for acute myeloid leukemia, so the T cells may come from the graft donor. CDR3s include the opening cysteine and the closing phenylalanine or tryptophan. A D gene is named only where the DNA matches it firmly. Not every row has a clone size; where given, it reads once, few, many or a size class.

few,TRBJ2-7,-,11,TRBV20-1,TGCAGTGCTAGTCCTCCGGGACAGCAGTACTTC,CSASPPGQQYF
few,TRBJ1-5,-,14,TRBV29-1,TGCAGCGTCCAAACGGGGGGGACCAATCAGCCCCAGCATTTT,CSVQTGGTNQPQHF
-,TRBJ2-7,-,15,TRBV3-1,TGTGCCAGCAGCCCCGAAGTAGACCCCAGATACGAGCAGTACTTC,CASSPEVDPRYEQYF
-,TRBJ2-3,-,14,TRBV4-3,TGCGCCAGCAGCCAAGTAATTAGCATAGATACGCAGTATTTT,CASSQVISIDTQYF
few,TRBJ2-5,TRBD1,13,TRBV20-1,TGCAGTGCTAGGGTTGACAGGGGGGAGACCCAGTACTTC,CSARVDRGETQYF
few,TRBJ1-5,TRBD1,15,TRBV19,TGTGCCAGTAGTATGACAGGGAGTAGCAATCAGCCCCAGCATTTT,CASSMTGSSNQPQHF
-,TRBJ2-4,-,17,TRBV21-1,TGTGCCAGCAGCAGACGTGGGGGGAGTCTAGCCAAAAACATTCAGTACTTC,CASSRRGGSLAKNIQYF
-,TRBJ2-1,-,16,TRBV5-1,TGCGCCAGCAGCTTCCCCCCCAGCGGCTCCTACAATGAGCAGTTCTTC,CASSFPPSGSYNEQFF
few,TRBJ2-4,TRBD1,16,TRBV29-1,TGCAGCGCCTCCCCGGGACAGGGGGCGCCTTTGAACATTCAGTACTTC,CSASPGQGAPLNIQYF
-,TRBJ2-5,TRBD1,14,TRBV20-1,TGCAGTGCCCGCGCCGGGACAGGGACGGAGACCCAGTACTTC,CSARAGTGTETQYF
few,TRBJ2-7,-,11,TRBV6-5,TGTGCCAGCAGTGGGCTCCTCGAGCAGTACTTC,CASSGLLEQYF
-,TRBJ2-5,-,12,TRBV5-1,TGCGCCAGCCGGGACCCTCAAGAGACCCAGTACTTC,CASRDPQETQYF
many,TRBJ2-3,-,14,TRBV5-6,TGTGCCAGCAGCTTGGTCCAGGGGGGAAATACGCAGTATTTT,CASSLVQGGNTQYF
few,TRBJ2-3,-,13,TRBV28,TGTGCCAGCAGTTTACGGAATCCAGATACGCAGTATTTT,CASSLRNPDTQYF
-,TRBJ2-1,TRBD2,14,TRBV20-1,TGCAGTGCCCTGCTAGCGGGACCCTACAATGAGCAGTTCTTC,CSALLAGPYNEQFF
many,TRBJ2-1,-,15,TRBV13,TGTGCCAGCAGCCATTCAGGCGTAGGGGACAATGAGCAGTTCTTC,CASSHSGVGDNEQFF
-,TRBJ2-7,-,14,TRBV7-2,TGTGCCAGCACGCCTGGGAGATCGATCCCCGAGCAGTACTTC,CASTPGRSIPEQYF
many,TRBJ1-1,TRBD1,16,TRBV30,TGTGCCTGGAGTACTCCCCAGGGATTACAGGGGACTGAAGCTTTCTTT,CAWSTPQGLQGTEAFF
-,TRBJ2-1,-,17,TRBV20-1,TGCAGTGCTGACGATCCTAACCCGATGATTTCCTACAATGAGCAGTTCTTC,CSADDPNPMISYNEQFF
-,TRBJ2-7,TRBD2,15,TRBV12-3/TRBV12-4,TGTGCCAGCAGGACCGGGACTAGCGGAATCTACGAGCAGTACTTC,CASRTGTSGIYEQYF
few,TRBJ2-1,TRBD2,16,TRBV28,TGTGCCAGCAGCCTAACCGGACTAGCGGGAGAAGATGAGCAGTTCTTC,CASSLTGLAGEDEQFF
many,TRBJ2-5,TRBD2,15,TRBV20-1,TGCAGTGCTGGCCAGCGGCTAGCGGGGGGAGAGACCCAGTACTTC,CSAGQRLAGGETQYF
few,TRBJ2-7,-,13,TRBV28,TGTGCCAGCAGTTGGCGGACTTACTACGAGCAGTACTTC,CASSWRTYYEQYF
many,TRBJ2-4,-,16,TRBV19,TGTGCCAGTTGTCCTAGCGATGGTTTAACCAAAAACATTCAGTACTTC,CASCPSDGLTKNIQYF
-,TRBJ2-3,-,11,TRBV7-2,TGTGCCAGCAGCCGGGACGCAAGCTGGTATTTT,CASSRDASWYF
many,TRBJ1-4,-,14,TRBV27,TGTGCCAGCAGTAACAGGAATGTGGCTGAAAAACTGTTTTTT,CASSNRNVAEKLFF
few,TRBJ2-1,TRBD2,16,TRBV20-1,TGCAGTGCTAGAGGAACTAGCGGGAGTCGATACAATGAGCAGTTCTTC,CSARGTSGSRYNEQFF
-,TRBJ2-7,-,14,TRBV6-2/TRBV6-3,TGTGCCAGCAGCATAGAGGGATCTCGCTACGAGCAGTACTTC,CASSIEGSRYEQYF
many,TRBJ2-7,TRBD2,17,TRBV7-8,TGTGCCAGCAGCCTCAGAACCCGCCTAGCGGTCCACTACGAGCAGTACTTC,CASSLRTRLAVHYEQYF
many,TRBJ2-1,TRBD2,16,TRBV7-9,TGTGCCAGCAGCTACCTAGCGGGGTTTTCCTACAATGAGCAGTTCTTC,CASSYLAGFSYNEQFF
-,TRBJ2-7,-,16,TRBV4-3,TGCGCCAGCAGCCATGCCCGCCCGGGAGTACCCTACGAGCAGTACTTC,CASSHARPGVPYEQYF
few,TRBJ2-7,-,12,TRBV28,TGTGCCAGCTGGGGACACCCTTCAGAGCAGTACTTC,CASWGHPSEQYF
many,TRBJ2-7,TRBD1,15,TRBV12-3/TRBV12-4,TGTGCCAGCTGTCTTTACCGGGACAGGGCCCGCGAGCAGTACTTC,CASCLYRDRAREQYF
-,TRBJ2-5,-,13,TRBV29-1,TGCAGCGTGGGACGGCGGACGGGGGTGACCCAGTACTTC,CSVGRRTGVTQYF
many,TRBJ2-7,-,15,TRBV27,TGTGCCAGCAGTGGCGGGACACGCTACTCCTACGAGCAGTACTTC,CASSGGTRYSYEQYF
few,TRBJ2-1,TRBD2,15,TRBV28,TGTGCCAGCAGTCTTCGACTAGCGGGAGCGGTTGAGCAGTTCTTC,CASSLRLAGAVEQFF
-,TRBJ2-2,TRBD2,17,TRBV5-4,TGTGCCAGCAGCTTGGCCCGACTAGCGGGAGATGTCGGGGAGCTGTTTTTT,CASSLARLAGDVGELFF
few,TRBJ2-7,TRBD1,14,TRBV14,TGTGCCAGGCCAACCGGGACAGGTCCTCACGAGCAGTACTTC,CARPTGTGPHEQYF
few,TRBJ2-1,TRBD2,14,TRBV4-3,TGCGCCAGCAGCTATAGCGGGAGTAGGAATGAGCAGTTCTTC,CASSYSGSRNEQFF
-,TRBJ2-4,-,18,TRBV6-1,TGTGCCAGCAGGCCTCCGGGCTGGGACGGGAGATTCCTAAACATTCAGTACTTC,CASRPPGWDGRFLNIQYF
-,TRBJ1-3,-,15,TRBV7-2,TGTGCCAGCAGCTCTAGCGGCCGCTCTGGAAACACCATATATTTT,CASSSSGRSGNTIYF
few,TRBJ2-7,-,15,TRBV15,TGTGCCACCAGCAGAGAAGTCCTGGGCTCCTACGAGCAGTACTTC,CATSREVLGSYEQYF
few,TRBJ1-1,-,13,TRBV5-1,TGCGCCAGCAGCTTGGCCTCCAACACTGAAGCTTTCTTT,CASSLASNTEAFF
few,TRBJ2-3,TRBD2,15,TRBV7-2,TGTGCCAGCAGCTTAGGGCGGGAGGTCACAGATACGCAGTATTTT,CASSLGREVTDTQYF
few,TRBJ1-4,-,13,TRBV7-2,TGTGCCAGCAGCTTAGGGCCCTATGGGAAACTGTTTTTT,CASSLGPYGKLFF
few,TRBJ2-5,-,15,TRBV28,TGTGCCAGCAGTTTCCGCGTCAGGCTGCAAGAGACCCAGTACTTC,CASSFRVRLQETQYF
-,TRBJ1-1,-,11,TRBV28,TGTGCCAGCACCCAGAACGGTGAAGCTTTCTTT,CASTQNGEAFF
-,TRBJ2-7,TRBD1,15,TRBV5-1,TGCGCCAGCAGCTCCCGACAGGGGCCCTCCTACGAGCAGTACTTC,CASSSRQGPSYEQYF
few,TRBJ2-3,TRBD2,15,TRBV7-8,TGTGCCAGCAGCCAGAGACTAGCGGGAGGAGATACGCAGTATTTT,CASSQRLAGGDTQYF
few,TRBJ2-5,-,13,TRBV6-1,TGTGCCAGCACCTCGTTGGGTTGGGAGACCCAGTACTTC,CASTSLGWETQYF
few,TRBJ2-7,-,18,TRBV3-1,TGTGCCAGCAGCCAAGAGGCAGTCCCGGGACCACGCTCCTACGAGCAGTACTTC,CASSQEAVPGPRSYEQYF
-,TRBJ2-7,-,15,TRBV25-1,TGTGCCAGCAGTGAATTTCGGGGGGCGACCTACGAGCAGTACTTC,CASSEFRGATYEQYF